This passage covers 7 T cell receptor beta chains from one sample sequenced in a study of shared clonotypes between healthy human individuals. Clones were read by immunoSEQ multiplex PCR, and TCRdb kept only the in-frame ones, dropping some. The sample carries around 1.9 million clones, 93% recorded once. Only CD45RO-negative cells positively selected for CCR7 counted as naive CD8 cells, so terminally differentiated effector memory CD45RA+ cells were excluded. The sequencing input was naive CD8+ T cells from PBMCs. These receptors were collected from a man aged 18-30 years in good health. Some clones in this sample may be carry-over from other donors' samples.

In regard to this clone: A junction end diverges from the germline sequence, so it may reflect a read error. The chain uses TRBV28 and TRBJ2-1; 8 bases map to TRBD2. Germline V gene lookup returns CDR1 MDHEN and CDR2 SYDVKM. This CDR3 contains 16 residues. The CDR3: CASSFPLADSFNEQFF. The CDR3 DNA reads TGTGCCAGCAGTTTTCCACTAGCGGACTCCTTCAATGAGCAGTTCTTC.

This clone occurred a few times. The V and J genes are TRBV19 and TRBJ2-3, with a possible D match to TRBD1 (6 bases). The V gene's germline CDR1 is LNHDA and CDR2 SQIVND (reference sequence). CDR3 length: 14 residues. The V end was cut by 6 bases, the J end by 4 bases, with 14 bases between. The CDR3 reads CASSVARGSDTQYF. In DNA, the CDR3 is TGTGCCAGTAGCGTGGCCAGGGGATCAGATACGCAGTATTTT.

The chain couples TRBV7-2 to TRBJ2-5, with D tentatively TRBD2 (6 bases). Germline V gene data show CDR1 as SGHTA and CDR2 as FQGNSA. This CDR3 is built from 15 residues. Deletions cut 6 bases from V and 1 base from J, with 15 bases between. Here the CDR3 reads CASRGRRQGQETQYF. DNA for the CDR3: TGTGCCAGCAGAGGGAGGAGGCAGGGCCAAGAGACCCAGTACTTC.

The chain joins TRBV5-8 to TRBJ1-4; D call uncertain. V was pared by 2 bases and J by 8 bases, with 13 bases between. The CDR3 is made up of 14 amino acids. Germline CDR1 reads SGHTS; CDR2 reads YDEGEE. The CDR3 nucleotides are TGTGCCAGCAGCTTCCGGACCACGAGGGAAAAACTGTTTTTT. Translating it yields CASSFRTTREKLFF.

This clone occurred once. The V gene is TRBV19, the J gene TRBJ2-2; D call uncertain. This CDR3 region has 13 residues. V was pared by 6 bases and J by 1 base, with 6 bases between. Germline CDR1 and CDR2: LNHDA and SQIVND (reference sequence). The CDR3 DNA is TGTGCCAGTAGGAACAAGAACACCGGGGAGCTGTTTTTT. This translates into CASRNKNTGELFF.

Worth noting for this clone: This specimen includes other DNA sequences encoding the same CDR3. The V call is TRBV9, the J call TRBJ2-7; tentatively, D is TRBD2 (6 bases). The CDR3 spans 14 residues. V was pared by 2 bases and J by 4 bases, with 13 bases between. The germline gives CDR1 SGDLS, CDR2 YYNGEE. CDR3: CASSVGGSYYEQYF. The CDR3 coding sequence is TGTGCCAGCAGCGTCGGGGGTAGCTATTACGAGCAGTACTTC.

The rearrangement joins TRBV9 to TRBJ2-3; 7 bases agree with TRBD1. CDR3 length: 17 amino acids. J was trimmed by 1 base and V by 0 bases; bases with no gene match: 8. Per germline, CDR1 SGDLS and CDR2 YYNGEE. CDR3 sequence (DNA): TGTGCCAGCAGCGTAGGGGTTTGGCAGGGGGGCACAGATACGCAGTATTTT. Translation: CASSVGVWQGGTDTQYF.